This paragraph reports one T cell receptor beta chain. The sample holds a few counts of this clone. This receptor's antigen is unknown. The input lacks base qualities; no much larger clone sits a single base away. The data are from a study of beta chain features in type 1 diabetes (dated by TCRdb to the late 2010s). For the wider study: Patients and healthy donors did not differ in mean age, gender distribution, total cell number or subset yield. Across all samples, around 100 million sorted cells were examined, and cell number per subset correlated strongly with RNA yield. Naive and central memory subsets were obtained from all 28 donors, but regulatory and stem cell-like memory subsets were isolated from only 8 patients and 8 healthy donors. The study compared the TCRB repertoires of sorted circulating CD4+ T cell subsets in recently diagnosed type 1 diabetes patients with those in matched healthy donors. Overall results and qualifications from the work: Sequencing cDNA rather than genomic DNA could over-represent highly expressing activated cells, although activation and CD3 levels did not differ between groups. Naive, central memory and regulatory TCRB repertoires appeared to be more similar among patients than among healthy donors. Because the HLA sub-analyses included only small numbers of individuals, any influence of HLA type on TCRB rearrangement was left unresolved. At VDJ recombination sites, type 1 diabetes patients had fewer insertions and more deleted nucleotides, which implies abnormalities in thymic rearrangement. Shorter templates might have been favored by PCR, but patient and control samples were amplified and corrected together, so both groups would have been affected equally by any skew. Type 1 diabetes patients showed a moderate but significant shortening of TCRB CDR3 length in all four CD4+ subsets.

CDR1 SGHNT and CDR2 YYREEE are derived from the germline V gene (reference sequence). V is pared back by 4 bases and J by 4 bases, with 12 bases lying between the germline termini. The CDR3 starts with the cysteine, ends with the phenylalanine, and has 13 residues. The CDR3 DNA has 39 bases and is translated from base 1. A single peripheral blood draw of approximately 120 mL on average was collected from each donor into heparinised tubes. A BD FACSAria II and a panel including CD45RO, CCR7, CD25, CD127, CD95 and CD27 were used to sort naive, central memory, regulatory and stem cell-like memory CD4+ T cells. All sorted populations exceeded 95% purity. PBMCs were separated immediately by Lymphoprep density gradient centrifugation and were stained directly, without being cultured. So that batch effects would be minimized, each experiment stained and sorted samples in pairs, pairing one healthy donor with one patient.

All of the isolated RNA was reverse transcribed with the High Capacity cDNA Reverse Transcription Kit, so expressed TCRB transcripts were sequenced. Naive, central memory and regulatory T cell samples underwent deep immunoSEQ sequencing, averaging around 3.9 million total reads per sample. Sorted cells were lysed in RLT buffer and RNA was extracted with DNase-treated RNeasy Micro or Mini kits, depending on cell number. Each cell subset was processed on its own to prevent cross-contamination, while patient and healthy donor samples were processed together. The immunoSEQ multiplex PCR was used to amplify TCRB sequences from cDNA, generating 87-bp fragments that spanned the CDR3 region. Sequencing of the amplicons was performed on the Illumina HiSeq platform. The authors' analysis ran thus. PCR bias was corrected computationally using synthetic template baselines, and reads within Hamming distance 2 were collapsed, with unmergeable singletons discarded. By aligning reads against IMGT, V, D and J genes, CDR3 length, and insertions or deletions at six rearrangement sites were assigned. Within each subset, clonotype counts were normalized to sorted cell number, after which true diversity and Gini coefficients were computed with the tcR R package. The overlap coefficient, calculated on TCRB nucleotide sequences, was used to measure repertoire sharing. Entries here come from immuneACCESS through TCRdb and include only in-frame sequences with V and J called. Some clones fail to appear in such tables; in the studies checked, an unresolved V gene covers under half of the shortfall, and the cause of the remainder is unknown. The DNA gave D and trimming, while V, J and clone size come from that table. The sample table records 300,000 to 400,000 clones; 8% of these occur just once. Around 0.45% of the sample rests with the top ten.

This TCR was sampled from a woman under 30 in good health. The chain is encoded by TRBV5-4 joined to TRBJ2-7; a weak D assignment points to TRBD1 (6 bases agree). The sequencing input was central memory CD4+ T cells from blood. The CDR3 has the sequence CASSRGQNYEQYF. The nucleotide sequence reads TGTGCCAGCAGCCGGGGACAAAATTACGAGCAGTACTTC. Where the CDR3 stops, the reference TRBV5-4 and TRBJ2-7 genes take over; the full variable domain is ETGVTQSPTHLIKTRGQQVTLRCSSQSGHNTVSWYQQALGQGPQFIFQYYREEENGRGNFPPRFSGLQFPNYSSELNVNALELDDSALYLCASSRGQNYEQYFGPGTRLTVT.